Listed here are 20 T cell receptor beta chains from one sample, sequenced in a study of T cell responses to AZD1222 COVID-19 vaccine. Repertoires were generated with immunoSEQ multiplex PCR, while TCRdb's copy carries only in-frame clones and drops some. Of 100,000 to 150,000 clones in the sample, around nine tenths are singletons; the top ten hold approximately 30%. The sample in question was peripheral blood, obtained on day 0 of AZD1222 vaccination. These receptors were collected from an adult in good health.

The rearrangement joins TRBV20-1 to TRBJ1-1, with D uncertain. CDR3 length: 13 amino acids. Between the trimmed V and J ends, which lost 3 bases and 1 base, there was a span of 9 bases. CDR1 and CDR2 from the germline V gene are DFQATT and SNEGSKA (reference sequence). This chain's CDR3 is CSASPGPNTEAFF. The CDR3 region has the DNA TGCAGTGCTAGTCCAGGTCCGAACACTGAAGCTTTCTTT.

The chain carries TRBV5-1 and TRBJ1-2; D gene ambiguous. The CDR3 is 13 residues long. V gave up 1 base and J gave up 7 bases, with 11 bases separating them. Germline CDR1 and CDR2: SGHRS and YFSETQ. The CDR3 region is CASSLNADIGYTF. CDR3 DNA sequence: TGCGCCAGCAGCTTGAACGCTGACATTGGCTACACCTTC.

This clone was seen only once. This sequence joins TRBV5-1 and TRBJ1-1; a possible D gene is TRBD1 (5 bases). This CDR3 has 15 amino acids. The germline V and J ends were trimmed by 4 bases and 1 base, with 14 bases remaining between them. CDR1 is SGHRS, CDR2 YFSETQ, per germline. The CDR3 nucleotides are TGCGCCAGCAGCACACAGGAAATTACGAACACTGAAGCTTTCTTT. This gives the protein CASSTQEITNTEAFF. The whole variable domain, remainder taken from reference TRBV5-1 and TRBJ1-1, is KAGVTQTPRYLIKTRGQQVTLSCSPISGHRSVSWYQQTPGQGLQFLFEYFSETQRNKGNFPGRFSGRQFSNSRSEMNVSTLELGDSALYLCASSTQEITNTEAFFGQGTRLTVV.

V is TRBV6-6 and J is TRBJ1-2; 7 positions agree with TRBD1. CDR1 is MNHNY, CDR2 SVGAGI, per germline (reference sequence). CDR3 length equals 16 residues. The V segment lost 4 bases and the J segment 0 bases; nucleotides outside the gene matches: 8. CDR3 sequence: CASSSSGGATNYGYTF. The CDR3 DNA sequence: TGTGCCAGCAGTTCCTCAGGGGGGGCTACTAACTATGGCTACACCTTC.

The chain combines TRBV5-1 with TRBJ1-6, with 8 positions matching TRBD1. Unmatched junction bases numbered 5, after V lost 4 bases and J lost 8 bases. Germline CDR1 SGHRS, CDR2 YFSETQ. This CDR3 contains 14 residues. The CDR3 nucleotides read TGCGCCAGCAGCCCCGGGACAGGCTATTCACCCCTCCACTTT. Residues: CASSPGTGYSPLHF.

The CDR3 sequence is CASSPTPGQGAADTQYF. CDR3 nucleotides: TGCGCCAGCAGCCCCACACCGGGACAGGGGGCCGCAGATACGCAGTATTTT. The chain couples TRBV5-1 to TRBJ2-3, with 12 nucleotides matching TRBD1. Trimming took 4 bases from V and 4 from J; bases not matched to a gene: 10. CDR1 and CDR2 from the germline V gene are SGHRS and YFSETQ. There are 17 residues in the CDR3.

The sample holds a few counts of this clone. The chain couples TRBV5-4 to TRBJ1-1, with unresolved D. The CDR3 spans 13 residues. Looked up from germline, CDR1 is SGHNT and CDR2 is YYREEE (reference sequence). Trimming took off 1 base at V and 3 bases at J, with 7 bases between the two ends. CDR3 sequence: CASSLMQDTEAFF. Written as DNA, the CDR3 is TGTGCCAGCAGCTTGATGCAGGACACTGAAGCTTTCTTT.

V usage is TRBV2 and J usage is TRBJ2-2; D uncertain. The CDR3 contains 13 residues. V was clipped by 5 bases and J by 1 base, with 5 bases between them. CDR1 is SNHLY, CDR2 FYNNEI, per germline. CDR3 sequence reads: CASSQQNTGELFF. The CDR3 DNA is TGTGCCAGCAGTCAACAGAACACCGGGGAGCTGTTTTTT.

This clone was seen only once. CDR3 loop: CATSDLNTGELFF. For the CDR3, the DNA is TGTGCCACCAGTGACTTAAACACCGGGGAGCTGTTTTTT. This chain uses TRBV19 with TRBJ2-2; no clear D gene. The CDR3 has 13 residues. Germline lookup yields CDR1 LNHDA and CDR2 SQIVND (reference sequence). The V gene lost 10 bases and the J gene lost 2 bases, with 11 bases spanning the gap.

The rearrangement links TRBV9 to TRBJ1-1; D may be TRBD1 (6 bases). V lost 0 bases, J lost 7 bases, and 10 bases lay in between. The CDR3 length is 13 residues. Germline V gene data show CDR1 as SGDLS and CDR2 as YYNGEE. The CDR3 region has the DNA TGTGCCAGCAGCGTAGGGGGGGGCCTTGAAGCTTTCTTT. It translates to CASSVGGGLEAFF.

This clone appeared once. The genes are TRBV6-2 or TRBV6-3 and TRBJ1-4; D ambiguous. The germline gives CDR1 MNHEY, CDR2 SVGEGT. This CDR3 is built from 15 residues. The V end lost 6 bases, the J end lost 7 bases, and 18 bases lay between the germline ends. CDR3 residues: CASSSSTRASEKLFF. CDR3 nucleotide sequence: TGTGCCAGCAGCTCGTCTACCCGGGCCAGTGAAAAACTGTTTTTT.

This chain connects TRBV19 to TRBJ2-5; tentative D call: TRBD1 (5 bases). This CDR3 contains 17 residues. The V and J ends lost 1 base and 2 bases respectively, with 17 bases between them. The germline CDR1 and CDR2 sequences are LNHDA and SQIVND (reference sequence). The CDR3 DNA is TGTGCCAGTAGTATAGGGTTACGGAGCGCAGGGCAAGAGACCCAGTACTTC. This codes for CASSIGLRSAGQETQYF. The full variable domain, in which reference TRBV19 and TRBJ2-5 provide the parts outside the CDR3, is DGGITQSPKYLFRKEGQNVTLSCEQNLNHDAMYWYRQDPGQGLRLIYYSQIVNDFQKGDIAEGYSVSREKKESFPLTVTSAQKNPTAFYLCASSIGLRSAGQETQYFGPGTRLLVL.

V gene TRBV9 combines with J gene TRBJ1-3; maybe TRBD1 (5 bases). Trimming removed 2 bases from V and 0 bases from J, with 12 bases in between. This CDR3 has 16 residues. The V gene's germline CDR1 is SGDLS and CDR2 YYNGEE. CDR3 DNA sequence: TGTGCCAGCAGCGTTCAGGGCATCCTCTCTGGAAACACCATATATTTT. Translated, it gives CASSVQGILSGNTIYF.

The J gene is TRBJ1-1, the V gene TRBV28, with TRBD1 as a possible D gene (6 bases). The V end lost 8 bases, the J end lost 0 bases, and 28 bases lay between the germline ends. Germline V gene lookup returns CDR1 MDHEN and CDR2 SYDVKM. CDR3 length: 19 amino acids. The CDR3 loop is CASSGAWGRIRALNTEAFF. For the CDR3, the DNA is TGTGCCAGCTCGGGGGCCTGGGGGAGAATCAGGGCCTTGAACACTGAAGCTTTCTTT.

This chain connects TRBV6-6 to TRBJ1-5; D gene unclear. Germline CDR1 and CDR2: MNHNY and SVGAGI (reference sequence). The CDR3 extends over 12 amino acids. Trimming removed 7 bases from V and 12 bases from J, with 16 bases in between. CDR3 coding DNA: TGTGCCAGCACCAACCCCCCGATTAGCCAGCATTTT. Amino acid sequence: CASTNPPISQHF.

This chain joins TRBV9 and TRBJ1-1; 7 nucleotides agree with TRBD1. V trimming: 4 bases; J trimming: 1 base; junction bases outside the gene matches: 16. This CDR3 contains 18 residues. From germline, CDR1 is SGDLS and CDR2 YYNGEE. The DNA for the CDR3 is TGTGCCAGCAGCCGGGGACGGGGAGGGGGCGTTGGGAACACTGAAGCTTTCTTT. Its translation is CASSRGRGGGVGNTEAFF.

This chain joins TRBV6-5 and TRBJ1-6; 8 bases match TRBD1. The ends lost 5 bases at V and 14 bases at J; junction bases unmatched: 11. The length of the CDR3 is 14 residues. Germline CDR1 and CDR2: MNHEY and SVGAGI. CDR3 region: CASSPRGRGRSLHF. The CDR3 region has the DNA TGTGCCAGCAGTCCCAGGGGGCGCGGAAGATCCCTCCACTTT.

This chain joins TRBV23-1 and TRBJ1-4; the D gene is possibly TRBD1 (6 bases). TRBV23-1 counts as an open reading frame of uncertain function. This CDR3 is 18 amino acids long. The V end lost 5 bases, the J end lost 0 bases, and 19 bases lay between the germline ends. The CDR3 coding sequence is TGCGCCAGCAGTAGAGTCGAACGGGACACTGCAACTAATGAAAAACTGTTTTTT. The encoded protein is CASSRVERDTATNEKLFF.

The V and J genes are TRBV7-2 and TRBJ2-7; possibly TRBD2 for D (5 bases). The CDR3 covers 14 residues. Per germline, CDR1 SGHTA and CDR2 FQGNSA. V lost 5 bases and J lost 3, with 14 bases in between. The CDR3 nucleotides read TGTGCCAGCAGCCCCCGAGTCGGGGTCTACGAGCAGTACTTC. It encodes CASSPRVGVYEQYF.

This clone was seen a few times. This chain uses TRBV30 with TRBJ1-5, with D possibly being TRBD1 (5 bases). CDR3 length equals 12 residues. The germline gives CDR1 GTSNPN, CDR2 SVGIG (reference sequence). Trimming took off 1 base at V and 6 bases at J, with 7 bases between the two ends. As DNA, the CDR3 is TGTGCCTGGAGTGCCGGGGGTCAGCCCCAGCATTTT. Protein sequence: CAWSAGGQPQHF. The whole variable domain, filled in from reference TRBV30 and TRBJ1-5, reads SQTIHQWPATLVQPVGSPLSLECTVEGTSNPNLYWYRQAAGRGLQLLFYSVGIGQISSEVPQNLSASRPQDRQFILSSKKLLLSDSGFYLCAWSAGGQPQHFGDGTRLSIL.